This T cell receptor beta chain derives from a study of blood T cell repertoires in COVID-19. Germline V gives CDR1 SGHNT, CDR2 YENEEA. V gave up 5 bases and J gave up 7 bases; unmatched junction bases: 6. This CDR3 is 14 amino acids long. Authors' data handling: Counts of nucleated cells, estimated from reference gene primer amplification, were obtained. Repertoires were generated with immunoSEQ multiplex PCR, while TCRdb's copy carries only in-frame clones and drops some. The V and J calls and the clone size are those of that table, but D and trimming were determined from the DNA. The sample has approximately 54,000 clones, just over 90% seen once.

Sample: peripheral blood. The genes are TRBV11-3 and TRBJ1-4; TRBD1 aligns across 8 bases. The clonotype originates from a woman in her 40s with active COVID-19. The chain's CDR3 is CASSRRGRGEKLFF. The CDR3 DNA sequence: TGTGCCAGCAGCCGCAGGGGGCGCGGTGAAAAACTGTTTTTT.